This passage covers 27 T cell receptor beta chains from one sample sequenced in a study of blood T cells in healthy people across ages. It was with a sample-barcoded 5' primer and a J-beta primer mix that a second PCR of roughly 7 to 12 cycles was run. TCRdb processed the 5' RACE reads anew with MiXCR; each CDR3 protein has one entry. The table lists about 1,000,000 distinct CDR3 sequences, roughly 45% of them singletons. Sequences were obtained from blood. Receptors were obtained from a woman aged 55-70 years in good health.

As concerns this clonotype: A much larger clone differs from this one at a single base, so this may be a read error. This chain links TRBV9 with TRBJ2-7; D tentatively fits TRBD1 or TRBD2 (7 bases each). Trimming pared 4 bases from V and 5 bases from J, leaving 19 bases between. Germline values: CDR1 SGDLS, CDR2 YYNGEE. The CDR3 runs 15 residues. As DNA, the CDR3 is TGTGCCAGCAGCAGGCACGGGGCAGGGGGGGACGAGCAGTACTTC. Its protein product is CASSRHGAGGDEQYF.

This clonotype was detected ten times or more. V is TRBV2 and J is TRBJ2-1; 8 bases fit TRBD2. CDR3 length: 14 amino acids. The ends lost 6 bases at V and 10 bases at J; junction bases unmatched: 11. Germline-derived CDR1 and CDR2 are SNHLY and FYNNEI. CDR3 nucleotides: TGTGCCAGCAGGACTACTAGCGGTGCCTCCGAGCAGTTCTTC. It encodes CASRTTSGASEQFF.

V usage is TRBV7-9 and J usage is TRBJ2-1, with TRBD2 identical over 14 bases. The end of the DNA aligns better with TRBJ2-7, so the J call may be wrong. Germline V gene sequence: CDR1 SEHNR, CDR2 FQNEAQ (reference sequence). There are 17 residues in the CDR3. CDR3 amino acids: CASSADRGTSGSYEQYF. The CDR3 region has the DNA TGTGCCAGCAGCGCGGACAGGGGGACTAGCGGGAGTTACGAGCAGTACTTC.

Of note for this clonotype: The junction departs from the called germline gene at one end, perhaps through a read error. V gene TRBV20-1 combines with J gene TRBJ2-2; D call uncertain. Germline values: CDR1 DFQATT, CDR2 SNEGSKA (reference sequence). The CDR3 covers 13 residues. The CDR3 DNA reads TGCAGTGCTCGAGACATGAACGCCGGGGAGCTGTTTTTT. Residues: CSARDMNAGELFF.

For the CDR3, the DNA is TGTGCCAGCAACCAAGGACAAAACTATGGCTACACCTTC. Encoded protein: CASNQGQNYGYTF. J is TRBJ1-2 and V is TRBV11-2; perhaps TRBD1 as D (5 bases). CDR3 size: 13 residues. The V gene lost 7 bases and the J gene lost 2 bases, with 11 bases spanning the gap. CDR1 is SGHAT and CDR2 is FQNNGV in the germline V gene.

The rearrangement uses TRBV5-5 and TRBJ2-7; tentatively, D is TRBD2 (6 bases). The CDR3 covers 16 residues. Trimming removed 0 bases from V and 0 bases from J, with 13 bases in between. Germline V CDR1 and CDR2: SGHKS, YYEKEE (reference sequence). The DNA of the CDR3 is TGTGCCAGCAGCTTGGGGGGGGTCCTAAGCTCCTACGAGCAGTACTTC. Protein product: CASSLGGVLSSYEQYF.

This chain uses TRBV29-1 with TRBJ2-4; D not certain. Trimming took 5 bases from V and 0 from J, leaving 5 bases between them. Germline lookup yields CDR1 SQVTM and CDR2 ANQGSEA. The CDR3 totals 12 residues. For the CDR3, the DNA is TGCAGCGTTCCATTAGCCAAAAACATTCAGTACTTC. As protein: CSVPLAKNIQYF.

The chain carries TRBV27 and TRBJ1-5; weak D call: TRBD1 (5 bases). Germline V gives CDR1 MNHEY, CDR2 SMNVEV (reference sequence). This CDR3 comprises 13 residues. Trimming took off 8 bases at V and 6 bases at J, with 14 bases between the two ends. CDR3 DNA: TGTGCCAGCGTGGGACTGTCCGGTCAGCCCCAGCATTTT. It translates to CASVGLSGQPQHF.

This clonotype was detected only a few times. The chain joins TRBV18 to TRBJ2-7; D is perhaps TRBD1 (6 bases). The germline V and J ends were trimmed by 6 bases and 4 bases, with 19 bases remaining between them. The CDR3 contains 15 residues. Germline CDR1 and CDR2: KGHSH and LQKENI. The CDR3 sequence is CASSHRGQSAYEQYF. CDR3 sequence (DNA): TGTGCCAGCTCGCATCGGGGACAATCGGCGTACGAGCAGTACTTC.

This clonotype turned up a few times. The rearrangement uses TRBV29-1 and TRBJ2-3; TRBD1 aligns across 8 bases. Looked up from germline, CDR1 is SQVTM and CDR2 is ANQGSEA. This CDR3 contains 14 residues. With 1 base clipped from V and 6 bases from J, the junction kept 6 bases outside the gene matches. The DNA of the CDR3 is TGCAGCGTTGAAGGGGGACAGGAGGGTGATACGCAGTATTTT. Its translation: CSVEGGQEGDTQYF.

The chain recombines TRBV6-1 with TRBJ2-7; TRBD1 matches 10 bases. Germline CDR1 MNHNS, CDR2 SASEGT. With 9 bases clipped from V and 7 bases from J, the junction kept 9 bases outside the gene matches. This CDR3 spans 13 amino acids. The CDR3 spells CASRATGGTEQYF. The CDR3 coding sequence is TGTGCCAGTCGCGCGACAGGGGGCACGGAGCAGTACTTC.

This clonotype was detected only once. J is TRBJ2-3 and V is TRBV18; the D gene is possibly TRBD2 (6 bases). The CDR3 sequence is 15 residues long. Trimming took off 3 bases at V and 0 bases at J, with 10 bases between the two ends. Germline CDR1 reads KGHSH; CDR2 reads LQKENI. As DNA, the CDR3 is TGTGCCAGCTCACCCAAGCGGGTTAGCACAGATACGCAGTATTTT. Translation gives CASSPKRVSTDTQYF.

This clonotype was observed a few times. The rearrangement joins TRBV29-1 to TRBJ2-7; 10 bases fit TRBD2. Germline CDR1 SQVTM, CDR2 ANQGSEA. The trim removed 4 bases at V and 0 bases at J, leaving 15 bases unmatched. The CDR3 loop spans 18 amino acids. CDR3 loop: CSVVGSSGSSVSSYEQYF. The DNA for the CDR3 is TGCAGCGTTGTGGGATCTAGCGGGAGTTCGGTTTCCTCCTACGAGCAGTACTTC.

This chain joins TRBV20-1 and TRBJ2-5; the D gene is possibly TRBD2 (6 bases). CDR1 and CDR2 from the germline V gene are DFQATT and SNEGSKA (reference sequence). CDR3 length equals 14 residues. V was trimmed by 3 bases and J by 11 bases, leaving 22 bases between them. The CDR3 nucleotides are TGCAGTGCTAGTGGGCACGGGACCGGGGGAGAGCAGTACTTC. Protein: CSASGHGTGGEQYF.

The chain couples TRBV4-1 to TRBJ2-2; no clear D. The CDR3 totals 14 residues. The ends were cut back, 0 bases at V and 2 bases at J, with 4 bases in the middle. From germline, CDR1 is MGHRA and CDR2 YSYEKL. The CDR3 DNA is TGCGCCAGCAGCCAAGATTTAAACACCGGGGAGCTGTTTTTT. Translation gives CASSQDLNTGELFF.

This clonotype was seen a few times. The chain recombines TRBV5-1 with TRBJ1-1; D is ambiguous. This CDR3 is built from 15 residues. With 4 bases removed from V and 1 base from J, the gap between germline ends came to 14 bases. Germline CDR1 is SGHRS and CDR2 is YFSETQ. The CDR3 DNA sequence: TGCGCCAGCAGCGCAAAAAGTTTGGGGAACACTGAAGCTTTCTTT. Protein product: CASSAKSLGNTEAFF. Together with reference TRBV5-1 and TRBJ1-1, the CDR3 gives the full variable domain: KAGVTQTPRYLIKTRGQQVTLSCSPISGHRSVSWYQQTPGQGLQFLFEYFSETQRNKGNFPGRFSGRQFSNSRSEMNVSTLELGDSALYLCASSAKSLGNTEAFFGQGTRLTVV.

The gene calls are TRBV5-1 and TRBJ1-2; D might be TRBD1 (5 bases). The germline V and J ends were trimmed by 3 bases and 6 bases, with 18 bases remaining between them. From germline, CDR1 is SGHRS and CDR2 YFSETQ. The CDR3 loop spans 15 amino acids. CDR3 nucleotide sequence: TGCGCCAGCAGCTCTCTGGGACGCGCCGTGGATGGCTACACCTTC. Translation gives CASSSLGRAVDGYTF.

This chain uses TRBV6-2 or TRBV6-3 with TRBJ2-1; 7 bases are a match to TRBD2. J lost 5 bases, V lost 4 bases, and 11 bases had no gene match. Germline CDR1 reads MNHEY; CDR2 reads SVGEGT. The CDR3 loop spans 16 amino acids. DNA of the CDR3: TGTGCCAGCAGTTCGAGGGCCGGGAGGTTTGACAATGAGCAGTTCTTC. Its protein is CASSSRAGRFDNEQFF.

The chain uses TRBV29-1 and TRBJ2-3; possible D gene TRBD2, 5 bases. Germline V CDR1 and CDR2: SQVTM, ANQGSEA. The CDR3 totals 12 residues. Trimming shortened V by 7 bases and J by 2 bases, and 10 bases separated the two germline ends. The CDR3 spells CSAGLATDTQYF. DNA of the CDR3: TGCAGCGCAGGACTCGCCACAGATACGCAGTATTTT.

The gene calls are TRBV15 and TRBJ2-7, with 11 bases fitting TRBD2. V dropped 6 bases and J dropped 2; count of bases not matched to a gene: 6. CDR3 size: 15 residues. CDR1 LNHNV and CDR2 YYDKDF come from the germline V gene (reference sequence). The CDR3 here is CATRASGRKTYEQYF. The DNA for the CDR3 is TGTGCCACCAGAGCTAGCGGGAGGAAGACCTACGAGCAGTACTTC.

The chain has TRBV30 and TRBJ2-5; D could derive from TRBD1 or TRBD2 (5 bases each). Germline loops: CDR1 GTSNPN, CDR2 SVGIG (reference sequence). The CDR3 loop spans 12 amino acids. Between the trimmed V and J ends, which lost 4 bases and 7 bases, there was a span of 13 bases. Written as DNA, the CDR3 is TGTGCCTGGATGGGGGTCAAAGCGACCCAGTACTTC. Protein: CAWMGVKATQYF. Full variable domain (rest looked up from reference TRBV30 and TRBJ2-5): SQTIHQWPATLVQPVGSPLSLECTVEGTSNPNLYWYRQAAGRGLQLLFYSVGIGQISSEVPQNLSASRPQDRQFILSSKKLLLSDSGFYLCAWMGVKATQYFGPGTRLLVL.

This rearrangement joins TRBV10-3 to TRBJ1-4, with TRBD1 as a possible D gene (5 bases). This CDR3 spans 16 amino acids. V lost 3 bases and J 7 bases, leaving 18 bases between the germline ends. Germline V gene data show CDR1 as ENHRY and CDR2 as SYGVKD. The CDR3 is CAISERLGGSGEKLFF. CDR3 coding DNA: TGTGCCATCAGTGAAAGGCTGGGGGGTAGCGGTGAAAAACTGTTTTTT.

V is TRBV6-5 and J is TRBJ2-6; no clear D gene. This CDR3 has 15 amino acids. CDR1 is MNHEY, CDR2 SVGAGI, per germline. Trimming removed 0 bases at V and 1 base at J, with 4 bases between. The CDR3 is CASSYSNSGANVLTF. The CDR3 DNA reads as TGTGCCAGCAGTTACTCCAATTCTGGGGCCAACGTCCTGACTTTC.

This chain uses TRBV2 with TRBJ2-5; possible D gene TRBD1, 5 bases. V was cut by 6 bases and J by 4 bases, with 15 bases left in between. The CDR3 loop spans 14 amino acids. From germline, CDR1 is SNHLY and CDR2 FYNNEI. The DNA of the CDR3 is TGTGCCAGCAGCCAGCAGGGATCGGGAGAGACCCAGTACTTC. It encodes CASSQQGSGETQYF.

This clonotype was recorded a few times. The chain couples TRBV10-3 to TRBJ2-3; 12 nucleotides match TRBD2. The ends lost 7 bases at V and 11 bases at J; junction bases unmatched: 10. CDR3 length: 14 amino acids. Germline V gives CDR1 ENHRY, CDR2 SYGVKD. CDR3 DNA sequence: TGTGCCATCAAGTCCGGACTAGCGGGGCTAGAGCAGTATTTT. Protein: CAIKSGLAGLEQYF.

The chain joins TRBV2 to TRBJ1-1, with TRBD1 as a possible D gene (5 bases). The V gene lost 10 bases and the J gene lost 5 bases, with 20 bases spanning the gap. This CDR3 region has 14 residues. CDR1 and CDR2 (germline): SNHLY, FYNNEI. The CDR3 DNA follows: TGTGCCACCGATGCTCAGGGCATCGGGACTGAAGCTTTCTTT. It translates to CATDAQGIGTEAFF.

A word on this clonotype: The junction and the germline gene differ at one end; a read error may be behind it. This sequence joins TRBV20-1 and TRBJ2-3, with D maybe TRBD2 (7 bases). Germline CDR1 reads DFQATT; CDR2 reads SNEGSKA (reference sequence). The CDR3 consists of 15 residues. CDR3 residues: CSARGGALRTDTQYF. The CDR3 DNA reads TGCAGTGCAAGAGGGGGGGCCCTTCGCACAGATACGCAGTATTTT.